This is a list of T cell receptor beta chains from one sample in a study of siplizumab effects on memory and regulatory T cells. Profiling relied on immunoSEQ multiplex PCR, and the TCRdb table lists in-frame clones only, not all of them. The profile covers more than 85,000 clones, with 90% to 95% appearing a single time and around 0.6% taken by the ten largest. Material for sequencing was Tregs sorted from blood. These receptors were collected from a human donor in good health. Both conserved end residues are part of each CDR3. Fields, in order: CDR3 DNA, CDR3 protein, V gene, J gene, clone size, D gene. A D gene is named only where the DNA matches it firmly. Size tells how often a clone was seen (once, few, many) or the class of an expanded clone, and some rows leave it out.

TGTGCCAGCAGTTGGGTGGCGGCCAACGTCCTGACTTTC	CASSWVAANVLTF	TRBV28	TRBJ2-6	NA	NA
TGTGCCAGCAGTTTATGGGGGTCGGCTGAAGCTTTCTTT	CASSLWGSAEAFF	TRBV27	TRBJ1-1	NA	NA
TGTGCCAGCACCCGAGCTTGGAGTCTAGCGGGTCCCGATCGAAATACGCAGTATTTT	CASTRAWSLAGPDRNTQYF	TRBV11-2	TRBJ2-3	NA	TRBD2
TGCGCCAGCAGCTTGGGGTTAGCCTTACGCACAGATACGCAGTATTTT	CASSLGLALRTDTQYF	TRBV5-1	TRBJ2-3	NA	NA
TGTGCCAGCTCACCTTACATGGGCGGCAACACCGGGGAGCTGTTTTTT	CASSPYMGGNTGELFF	TRBV18	TRBJ2-2	NA	NA
TGCGCCAGCAGCTTGCCAGGGGGCGCGTCTAGTTACACAGATACGCAGTATTTT	CASSLPGGASSYTDTQYF	TRBV5-1	TRBJ2-3	NA	TRBD1
TGTGCCAGCAGCTTAATGGCTTCGAAGGGCTATGGCTACACCTTC	CASSLMASKGYGYTF	TRBV7-2	TRBJ1-2	NA	NA
TGTGCCAGCAGTTCGTTAGCGGGAGCGGGTAATGAGCAGTTCTTC	CASSSLAGAGNEQFF	TRBV28	TRBJ2-1	once	TRBD2
TGTGCCAGCAGCTTAGCGGGTTTCGGCACAGATACGCAGTATTTT	CASSLAGFGTDTQYF	TRBV7-9	TRBJ2-3	NA	NA
TGTGCCAGCCGCATAACAGGGCTCACCGGGGAGCTGTTTTTT	CASRITGLTGELFF	TRBV7-9	TRBJ2-2	NA	NA
TGTGCCAGCAGCTTGGGCAGAAAAAACATTCAGTACTTC	CASSLGRKNIQYF	TRBV5-6	TRBJ2-4	NA	NA
TGTGCCATCAGTGAAGCTAACTATGGCTACACCTTC	CAISEANYGYTF	TRBV10-3	TRBJ1-2	NA	NA
TGTGCCAGCAGTATACGAGCGGCTACTAGCACAGATACGCAGTATTTT	CASSIRAATSTDTQYF	TRBV7-9	TRBJ2-3	NA	NA
TGTGCCAGCAGCGTAACCGGGACAGAAGGGGAGACCCAGTACTTC	CASSVTGTEGETQYF	TRBV9	TRBJ2-5	NA	TRBD1
TGCGCCAGCAGCCAAAACTTGAGACAGGGCGCGGACACCTTC	CASSQNLRQGADTF	TRBV4-1	TRBJ1-2	once	TRBD1
TGTGCCAGCAGTTTGTCGGAGTCCTACAATGAGCAGTTCTTC	CASSLSESYNEQFF	TRBV27	TRBJ2-1	NA	NA
TGTGCCAGCAGCCCCAACCTCGGCCACGGTACCTACGAGCAGTACTTC	CASSPNLGHGTYEQYF	TRBV4-2	TRBJ2-7	NA	NA
TGTGCCAGTAGTGTGCAGGGGGCTGGGGCCAACGTCCTGACTTTC	CASSVQGAGANVLTF	TRBV19	TRBJ2-6	NA	TRBD1
TGTGCCAGCAGCTTATCGGGGATCTCTGGAAACACCATATATTTT	CASSLSGISGNTIYF	TRBV7-9	TRBJ1-3	NA	NA
TGTGCCACCAGCAGGTTCACAGATACGCAGTATTTT	CATSRFTDTQYF	TRBV15	TRBJ2-3	NA	NA
TGTGCCAGCAGCGACACATCGGGGACTGGCTACACCTTC	CASSDTSGTGYTF	TRBV6-6	TRBJ1-2	few	NA
TGTGCCAGCAGCCGGACTGGGGGTGGCTACACCTTC	CASSRTGGGYTF	TRBV5-6	TRBJ1-2	NA	NA
TGTGCCAGCAGTTGGGGGCAGTTGTTTCAGCCCCAGCATTTT	CASSWGQLFQPQHF	TRBV28	TRBJ1-5	few	NA
TGCGCCAGCAGCCCAGGGGGAACAATGAACACTGAAGCTTTCTTT	CASSPGGTMNTEAFF	TRBV5-1	TRBJ1-1	NA	TRBD1
TGTGCCAGCAGCCGAAACCAAGAGACCCAGTACTTC	CASSRNQETQYF	TRBV6-6	TRBJ2-5	once	NA
TGTGCCAGCAGCAAAGATGGGGGGCATACTGAAGCTTTCTTT	CASSKDGGHTEAFF	TRBV21-1	TRBJ1-1	NA	NA
TGTGCCAGTAATCGGAGACAGGGCGGTTCGAACACCGGGGAGCTGTTTTTT	CASNRRQGGSNTGELFF	TRBV19	TRBJ2-2	NA	TRBD1
TGTGCCAGCTTCTCCTTCGCCGGCGGGAGATACGAGCAGTACTTC	CASFSFAGGRYEQYF	TRBV6-6	TRBJ2-7	NA	TRBD2
TGTGCCAGCTCACAATGGACTAGCGGGAGTGCTCAGCCGCTCTCAGATACGCAGTATTTT	CASSQWTSGSAQPLSDTQYF	TRBV18	TRBJ2-3	NA	TRBD2
TGCGCCAGCAGCTTGGCCGCGCGGGAAAGCACAGATACGCAGTATTTT	CASSLAARESTDTQYF	TRBV5-1	TRBJ2-3	NA	NA
TGTGCCTGGAGTGCCGGGACTGGAAAAAATGAGCAGTTCTTC	CAWSAGTGKNEQFF	TRBV30	TRBJ2-1	NA	NA
TGTGCCAGCTCACCAATTGGGGAAGCGGGCTATGGCTACACCTTC	CASSPIGEAGYGYTF	TRBV18	TRBJ1-2	NA	NA
TGTGCCAGCAGCTTAGCAGGGGCCCGCTCTGGAAACACCATATATTTT	CASSLAGARSGNTIYF	TRBV11-2	TRBJ1-3	NA	NA
TGTGCCAGCAGTACGGCGGGAGTCTCTATTCAAGAGACCCAGTACTTC	CASSTAGVSIQETQYF	TRBV25-1	TRBJ2-5	NA	TRBD2